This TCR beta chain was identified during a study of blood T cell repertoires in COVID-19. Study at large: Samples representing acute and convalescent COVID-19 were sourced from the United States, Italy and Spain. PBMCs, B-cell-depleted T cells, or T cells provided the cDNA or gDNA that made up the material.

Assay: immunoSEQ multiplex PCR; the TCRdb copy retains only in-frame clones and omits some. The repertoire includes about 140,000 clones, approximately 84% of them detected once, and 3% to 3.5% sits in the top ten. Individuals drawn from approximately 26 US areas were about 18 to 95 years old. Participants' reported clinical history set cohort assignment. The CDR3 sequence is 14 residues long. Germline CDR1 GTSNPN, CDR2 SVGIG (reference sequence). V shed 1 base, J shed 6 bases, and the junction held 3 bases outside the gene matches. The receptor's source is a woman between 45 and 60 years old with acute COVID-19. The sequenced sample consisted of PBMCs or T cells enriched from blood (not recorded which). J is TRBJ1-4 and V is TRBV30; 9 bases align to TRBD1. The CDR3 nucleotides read TGTGCCTGGAGTGCCGGGACAGGGTATGAAAAACTGTTTTTT. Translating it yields CAWSAGTGYEKLFF.